These 16 T cell receptor beta chains came from one sample sequenced in a study of blood T cell repertoires in COVID-19. Using immunoSEQ multiplex PCR, the repertoire was profiled, and TCRdb retains in-frame clones only, with some absent. The profile covers around 160,000 clones, with 85% appearing a single time and roughly 3% taken by the ten largest. The sequencing sample was made of peripheral blood. The origin of the receptors is a woman between 40 and 55 years old with active or convalescent COVID-19.

This sequence joins TRBV5-6 and TRBJ2-7; 10 bases are a match to TRBD1. This CDR3 has 14 amino acids. V lost 1 base to trimming and J lost 6 bases; unmatched junction nucleotides: 4. Germline V gene lookup returns CDR1 SGHDT and CDR2 YYEEEE. This CDR3 reads CASSLRDRGGEQYF. In DNA form, the CDR3 reads TGTGCCAGCAGCTTGCGGGACAGGGGAGGCGAGCAGTACTTC.

The chain combines TRBV28 with TRBJ2-2; D possibly corresponds to TRBD1 (5 bases). Between the trimmed V and J ends, which lost 8 bases and 4 bases, there was a span of 11 bases. The CDR3 length is 13 residues. CDR1 and CDR2 from the germline V gene are MDHEN and SYDVKM. The CDR3 DNA reads as TGTGCCAGCGGGCAGGGCGGCACCGGGGAGCTGTTTTTT. Residues: CASGQGGTGELFF.

V usage is TRBV9 and J usage is TRBJ1-2, with D perhaps TRBD1 (6 bases). The ends were cut back, 2 bases at V and 2 bases at J, with 7 bases in the middle. The length of the CDR3 is 13 residues. Germline CDR1 is SGDLS and CDR2 is YYNGEE. CDR3 in amino acids: CASSVTGNYGYTF. CDR3 coding DNA: TGTGCCAGCAGCGTGACAGGAAACTATGGCTACACCTTC.

This clone was recorded once. The chain combines TRBV6-4 with TRBJ1-2, with 9 bases lining up with TRBD1. This CDR3 comprises 14 residues. The V segment lost 2 bases and the J segment 8 bases; nucleotides outside the gene matches: 6. CDR1 MRHNA and CDR2 SNTAGT come from the germline V gene. The DNA of the CDR3 is TGTGCCAGCAGTGACCGACAGGGGGTGGGCGGCTACACCTTC. It yields the protein CASSDRQGVGGYTF.

V gene TRBV4-1 combines with J gene TRBJ1-6; tentative D call: TRBD1 (6 bases). Trimming took 2 bases from V and 7 from J, leaving 12 bases between them. Germline V gene lookup returns CDR1 MGHRA and CDR2 YSYEKL. The CDR3 spans 15 residues. CDR3 coding DNA: TGCGCCAGCAGCCAATCCTCAGGGGTGAATTCACCCCTCCACTTT. Translating it yields CASSQSSGVNSPLHF.

V usage is TRBV28 and J usage is TRBJ2-1; D is ambiguous. CDR3 size: 16 residues. Trimming cost V 4 bases and J 3 bases, with 16 bases left between them. Germline assignment: CDR1 MDHEN and CDR2 SYDVKM. CDR3 amino acids: CASSYLAGGVYNEQFF. The CDR3 DNA reads as TGTGCCAGCAGTTATCTGGCCGGCGGTGTCTACAATGAGCAGTTCTTC.

The chain has TRBV12-2 and TRBJ1-1. TRBV12-2 is a pseudogene segment. The CDR3 runs 16 residues. CDR3 protein: CASRLGLRGSNTEAFF. The CDR3 DNA reads TGTGCAAGTCGCTTAGGACTGCGGGGGTCGAACACTGAAGCTTTCTTT.

The chain couples TRBV5-4 to TRBJ1-1; D is uncertain. The V end lost 2 bases, the J end lost 2 bases, and 13 bases lay between the germline ends. Germline V gene sequence: CDR1 SGHNT, CDR2 YYREEE (reference sequence). The CDR3 length is 15 residues. The CDR3 protein is CASSFDLLHNTEAFF. CDR3 sequence (DNA): TGTGCCAGCAGCTTCGATTTGTTACACAACACTGAAGCTTTCTTT.

This clone was seen once. CDR3 in amino acids: CAWTGSGRGYEQYF. As DNA, the CDR3 is TGTGCCTGGACCGGTAGCGGGAGAGGCTACGAGCAGTACTTC. The chain combines TRBV30 with TRBJ2-7; TRBD2 matches 9 bases. With V trimmed by 4 bases and J by 3 bases, 7 bases remained unmatched. The length of the CDR3 is 14 residues. Per the germline V gene, CDR1 is GTSNPN and CDR2 is SVGIG (reference sequence).

CDR3 sequence reads: CASSQVEQGAMNTEAFF. CDR3 bases: TGCGCCAGCAGCCAAGTAGAACAGGGGGCCATGAACACTGAAGCTTTCTTT. This sequence joins TRBV4-1 and TRBJ1-1, with TRBD1 matching 9 bases. CDR1 is MGHRA and CDR2 is YSYEKL in the germline V gene. V trimming: 1 base; J trimming: 0 bases; junction bases outside the gene matches: 6. CDR3 length: 17 residues.

The CDR3 loop is CAWTTTGVLNQPQHF. CDR3 DNA: TGTGCCTGGACTACGACAGGAGTCCTGAATCAGCCCCAGCATTTT. The chain employs TRBV30 and TRBJ1-5; D might be TRBD1 (6 bases). CDR1 is GTSNPN and CDR2 is SVGIG in the germline V gene (reference sequence). Trimming cost V 4 bases and J 4 bases, with 17 bases left between them. This CDR3 comprises 15 residues.

The chain has TRBV9 and TRBJ1-1; no firm D call. This CDR3 is built from 15 residues. Looked up from germline, CDR1 is SGDLS and CDR2 is YYNGEE. Trimming took off 0 bases at V and 1 base at J, with 10 bases between the two ends. CDR3: CASSVGQNPNTEAFF. The CDR3 coding sequence is TGTGCCAGCAGCGTAGGACAAAACCCGAACACTGAAGCTTTCTTT.

The genes are TRBV6-2 or TRBV6-3 and TRBJ1-1; D unclear. Trimming stripped 7 bases from V and 1 base from J, with 13 bases between. Germline loops: CDR1 MNHEY, CDR2 SVGEGT. The length of the CDR3 is 14 residues. In DNA form, the CDR3 reads TGTGCCAGCACCCCCATCCCGGGGAACACTGAAGCTTTCTTT. Its translation is CASTPIPGNTEAFF.

The J gene is TRBJ1-2, the V gene TRBV4-3; 7 bases match TRBD1. V shed 0 bases, J shed 0 bases, and the junction held 7 bases outside the gene matches. CDR1 and CDR2 (germline): LGHNA, YSLEER. The CDR3 has 17 amino acids. CDR3 residues: CASSQDSRGATNYGYTF. The CDR3 nucleotides read TGCGCCAGCAGCCAAGATTCCAGGGGGGCTACTAACTATGGCTACACCTTC.

The V call is TRBV4-2, the J call TRBJ1-3; 7 bases agree with TRBD1. V shed 3 bases and J 3 bases; nucleotides not matched to a gene: 2. CDR3 size: 14 residues. Germline V gives CDR1 LGHNA, CDR2 YNFKEQ. The CDR3 DNA reads TGTGCCAGCAGCCACGGGACAGATGGAAACACCATATATTTT. It is translated as CASSHGTDGNTIYF.

The genes are TRBV18 and TRBJ2-6, with a possible D match to TRBD1 (5 bases). The ends were cut back, 0 bases at V and 0 bases at J, with 12 bases in the middle. CDR1 and CDR2 from the germline V gene are KGHSH and LQKENI. The length of the CDR3 is 18 residues. The CDR3: CASSPPSGRVSGANVLTF. The CDR3 nucleotides read TGTGCCAGCTCACCACCTTCAGGCAGGGTCTCTGGGGCCAACGTCCTGACTTTC.